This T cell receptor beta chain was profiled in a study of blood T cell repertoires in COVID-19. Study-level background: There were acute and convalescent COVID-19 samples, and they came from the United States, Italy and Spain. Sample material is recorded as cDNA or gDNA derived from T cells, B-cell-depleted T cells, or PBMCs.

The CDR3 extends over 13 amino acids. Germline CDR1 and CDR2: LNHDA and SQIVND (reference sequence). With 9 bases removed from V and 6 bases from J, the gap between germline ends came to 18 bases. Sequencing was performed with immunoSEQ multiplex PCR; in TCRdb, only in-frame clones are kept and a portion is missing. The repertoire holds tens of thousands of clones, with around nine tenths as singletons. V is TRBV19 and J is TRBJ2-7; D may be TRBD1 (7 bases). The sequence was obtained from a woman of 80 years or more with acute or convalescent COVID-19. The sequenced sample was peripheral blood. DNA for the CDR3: TGTGCCAGCCACGACAGGGAGGTACTCGAGCAGTACTTC. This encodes CASHDREVLEQYF. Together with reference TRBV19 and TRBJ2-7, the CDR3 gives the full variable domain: DGGITQSPKYLFRKEGQNVTLSCEQNLNHDAMYWYRQDPGQGLRLIYYSQIVNDFQKGDIAEGYSVSREKKESFPLTVTSAQKNPTAFYLCASHDREVLEQYFGPGTRLTVT.